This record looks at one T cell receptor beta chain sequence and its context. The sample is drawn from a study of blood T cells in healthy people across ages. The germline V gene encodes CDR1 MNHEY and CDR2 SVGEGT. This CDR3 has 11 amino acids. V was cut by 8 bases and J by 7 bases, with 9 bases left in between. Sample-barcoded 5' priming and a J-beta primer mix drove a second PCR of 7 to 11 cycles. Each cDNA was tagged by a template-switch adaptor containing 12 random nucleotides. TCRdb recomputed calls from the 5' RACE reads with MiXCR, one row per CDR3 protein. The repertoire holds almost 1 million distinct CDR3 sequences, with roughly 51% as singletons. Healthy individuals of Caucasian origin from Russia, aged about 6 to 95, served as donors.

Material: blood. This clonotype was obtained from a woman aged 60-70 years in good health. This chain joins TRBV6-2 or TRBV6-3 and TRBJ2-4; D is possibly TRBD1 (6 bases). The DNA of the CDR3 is TGTGCCAGCGGGCAGGGGAACATTCAGTACTTC. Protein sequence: CASGQGNIQYF.